The T cell receptor beta chain described here comes from a study of CD8 T cell repertoires and HIV-1 epitope variants. The CDR3 extends over 14 amino acids. Germline CDR1 is GTSNPN and CDR2 is SVGIG (reference sequence). J lost 9 bases, V lost 5 bases, and 12 bases had no gene match. As regards this clone: Its antigen is not known.

Libraries were prepared by immunoSEQ multiplex PCR; TCRdb keeps only in-frame clonotypes and omits some of them. The repertoire consists of roughly 2,500 clones, with approximately 69% occurring once and the leading ten covering 42%. This rearrangement joins TRBV30 to TRBJ2-1, with 8 bases aligning to TRBD2. The sequence was collected from a male donor with HIV. The sequenced sample consisted of cultured CD8+ T cells derived from PBMCs. The CDR3 DNA reads as TGTGCCTGGGAGCACCCGGGGGGGCCGGGTGAGCAGTTCTTC. As protein: CAWEHPGGPGEQFF.